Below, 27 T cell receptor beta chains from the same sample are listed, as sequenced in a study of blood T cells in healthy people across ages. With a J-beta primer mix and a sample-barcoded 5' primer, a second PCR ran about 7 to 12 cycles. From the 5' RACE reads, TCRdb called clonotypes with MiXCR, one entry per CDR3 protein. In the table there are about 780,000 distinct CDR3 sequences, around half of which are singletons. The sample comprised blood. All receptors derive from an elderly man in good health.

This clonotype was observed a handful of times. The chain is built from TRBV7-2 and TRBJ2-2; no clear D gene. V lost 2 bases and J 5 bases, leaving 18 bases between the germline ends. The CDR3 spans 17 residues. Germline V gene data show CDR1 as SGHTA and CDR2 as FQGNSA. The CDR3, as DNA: TGTGCCAGCAGCTTATTTGCCGGATACTCTTGGACCGGGGAGCTGTTTTTT. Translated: CASSLFAGYSWTGELFF.

For the CDR3, the DNA is TGCAGTGCTTACCAGGGGAGTCAAGCTTTCTTT. Translation: CSAYQGSQAFF. The chain carries TRBV20-1 and TRBJ1-1; tentatively, D is TRBD1 (6 bases). This CDR3 contains 11 residues. V was trimmed by 5 bases and J by 9 bases, leaving 13 bases between them. Germline CDR1 reads DFQATT; CDR2 reads SNEGSKA (reference sequence).

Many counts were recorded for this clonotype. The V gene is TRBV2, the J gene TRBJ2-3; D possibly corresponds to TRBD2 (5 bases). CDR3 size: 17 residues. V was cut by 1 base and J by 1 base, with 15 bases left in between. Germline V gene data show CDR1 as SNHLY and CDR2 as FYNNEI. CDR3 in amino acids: CASSEGRSGPGTDTQYF. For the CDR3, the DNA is TGTGCCAGCAGTGAAGGAAGGAGCGGCCCGGGCACAGATACGCAGTATTTT. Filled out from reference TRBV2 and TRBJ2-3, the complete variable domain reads EPEVTQTPSHQVTQMGQEVILRCVPISNHLYFYWYRQILGQKVEFLVSFYNNEISEKSEIFDDQFSVERPDGSNFTLKIRSTKLEDSAMYFCASSEGRSGPGTDTQYFGPGTRLTVL.

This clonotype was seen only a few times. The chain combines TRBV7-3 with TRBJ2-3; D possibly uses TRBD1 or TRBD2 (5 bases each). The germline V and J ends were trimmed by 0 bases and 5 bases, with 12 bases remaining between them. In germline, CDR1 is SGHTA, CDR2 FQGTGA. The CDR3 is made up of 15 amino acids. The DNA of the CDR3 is TGTGCCAGCAGCTTAACGAAAGGGGAGTTAGATACGCAGTATTTT. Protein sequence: CASSLTKGELDTQYF.

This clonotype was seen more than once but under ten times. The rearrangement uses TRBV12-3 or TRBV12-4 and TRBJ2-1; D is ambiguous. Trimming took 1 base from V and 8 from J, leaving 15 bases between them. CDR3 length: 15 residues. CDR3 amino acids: CASSLVDVTVDEQFF. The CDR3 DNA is TGTGCCAGCAGTTTAGTTGACGTAACGGTGGATGAGCAGTTCTTC.

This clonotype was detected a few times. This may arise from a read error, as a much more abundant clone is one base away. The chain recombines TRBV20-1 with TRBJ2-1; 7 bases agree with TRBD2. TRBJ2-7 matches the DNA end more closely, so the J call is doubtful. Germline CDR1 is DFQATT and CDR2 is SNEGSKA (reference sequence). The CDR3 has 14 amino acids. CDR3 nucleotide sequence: TGCAGTGCCGGGGGACTAAACTCCTACAATGAGCAGTACTTC. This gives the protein CSAGGLNSYNEQYF.

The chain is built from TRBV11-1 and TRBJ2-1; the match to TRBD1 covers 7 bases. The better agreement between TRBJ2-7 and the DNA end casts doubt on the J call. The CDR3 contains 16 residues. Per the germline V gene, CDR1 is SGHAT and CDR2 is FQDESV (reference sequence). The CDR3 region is CASSSGTVASYNEQYF. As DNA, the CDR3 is TGTGCCAGCAGCTCCGGGACAGTAGCCTCCTACAATGAGCAGTACTTC.

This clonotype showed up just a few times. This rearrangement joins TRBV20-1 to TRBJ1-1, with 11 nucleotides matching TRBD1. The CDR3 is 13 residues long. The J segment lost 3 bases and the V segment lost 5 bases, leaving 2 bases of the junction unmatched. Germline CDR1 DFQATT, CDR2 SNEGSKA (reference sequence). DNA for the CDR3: TGCAGTGCTCCGGGACAGGGGGACACTGAAGCTTTCTTT. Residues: CSAPGQGDTEAFF.

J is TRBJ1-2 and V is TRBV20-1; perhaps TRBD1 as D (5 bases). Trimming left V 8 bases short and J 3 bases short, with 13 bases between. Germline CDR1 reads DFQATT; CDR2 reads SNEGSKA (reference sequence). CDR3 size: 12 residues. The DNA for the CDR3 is TGCAGTTCGACAGAAACGGACTATGGCTACACCTTC. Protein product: CSSTETDYGYTF.

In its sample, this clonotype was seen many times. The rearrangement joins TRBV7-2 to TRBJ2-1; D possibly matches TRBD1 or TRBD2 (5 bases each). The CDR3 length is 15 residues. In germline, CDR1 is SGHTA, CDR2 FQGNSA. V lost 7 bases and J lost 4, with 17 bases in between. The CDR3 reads CASNGNPGGYNEQFF. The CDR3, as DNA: TGTGCCAGCAATGGGAATCCTGGGGGTTACAATGAGCAGTTCTTC. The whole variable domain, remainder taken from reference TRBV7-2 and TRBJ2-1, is GAGVSQSPSNKVTEKGKDVELRCDPISGHTALYWYRQSLGQGLEFLIYFQGNSAPDKSGLPSDRFSAERTGGSVSTLTIQRTQQEDSAVYLCASNGNPGGYNEQFFGPGTRLTVL.

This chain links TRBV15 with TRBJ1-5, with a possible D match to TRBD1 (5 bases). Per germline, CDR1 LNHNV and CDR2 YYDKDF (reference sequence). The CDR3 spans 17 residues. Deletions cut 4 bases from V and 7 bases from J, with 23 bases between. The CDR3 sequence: CATSTEGPVTLGQPQHF. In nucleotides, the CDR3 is TGTGCCACCAGCACCGAGGGACCCGTAACCTTGGGCCAGCCCCAGCATTTT.

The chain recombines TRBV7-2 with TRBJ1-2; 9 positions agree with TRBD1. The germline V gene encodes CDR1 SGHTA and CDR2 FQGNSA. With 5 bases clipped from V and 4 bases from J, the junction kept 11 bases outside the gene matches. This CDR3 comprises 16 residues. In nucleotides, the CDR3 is TGTGCCAGCAGCCGCCGGGACAGGGAATATATCTATGGCTACACCTTC. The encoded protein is CASSRRDREYIYGYTF.

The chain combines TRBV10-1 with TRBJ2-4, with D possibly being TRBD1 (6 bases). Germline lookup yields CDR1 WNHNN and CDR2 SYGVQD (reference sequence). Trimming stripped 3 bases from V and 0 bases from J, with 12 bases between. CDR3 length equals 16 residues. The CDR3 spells CASSDGQGSAKNIQYF. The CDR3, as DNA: TGCGCCAGCAGTGATGGGCAGGGGTCAGCCAAAAACATTCAGTACTTC.

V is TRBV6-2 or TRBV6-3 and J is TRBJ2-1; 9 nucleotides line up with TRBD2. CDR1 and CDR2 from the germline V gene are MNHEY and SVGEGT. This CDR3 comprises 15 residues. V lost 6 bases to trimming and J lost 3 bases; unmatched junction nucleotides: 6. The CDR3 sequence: CASRGLARLYNEQFF. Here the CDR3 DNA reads TGTGCCAGCAGAGGACTAGCGAGGCTCTACAATGAGCAGTTCTTC.

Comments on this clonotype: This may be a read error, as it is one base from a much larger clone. The CDR3 DNA sequence: TGTGCCACCAGTGATCGGACAGGGCGTAGGGAGACCCAGTTCTTC. As protein: CATSDRTGRRETQFF. The genes are TRBV24-1 and TRBJ2-1, with TRBD1 matching over 8 bases. Losses at the gene ends were 3 bases for V and 13 bases for J; bases not matched to a gene: 13. Germline CDR1 is KGHDR and CDR2 is SFDVKD. The CDR3 contains 15 residues.

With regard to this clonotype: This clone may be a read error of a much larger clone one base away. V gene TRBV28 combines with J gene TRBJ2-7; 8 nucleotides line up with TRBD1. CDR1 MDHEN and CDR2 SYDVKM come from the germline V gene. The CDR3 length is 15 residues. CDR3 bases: TGTGTCAGCAGTCCCCAAGGCAGGGGGCTTGCCGAGCAGTACTTC. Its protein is CVSSPQGRGLAEQYF.

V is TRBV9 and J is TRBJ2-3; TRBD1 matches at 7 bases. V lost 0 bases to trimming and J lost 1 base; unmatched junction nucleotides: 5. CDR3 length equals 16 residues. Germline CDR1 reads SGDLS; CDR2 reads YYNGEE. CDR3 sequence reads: CASSVAGQGGTDTQYF. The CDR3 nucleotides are TGTGCCAGCAGCGTAGCAGGGCAGGGGGGCACAGATACGCAGTATTTT.

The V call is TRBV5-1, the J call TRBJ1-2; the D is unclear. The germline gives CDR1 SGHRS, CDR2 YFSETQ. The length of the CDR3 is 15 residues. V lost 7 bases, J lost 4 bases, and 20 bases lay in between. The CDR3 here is CASPKPGPMAYGYTF. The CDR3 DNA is TGCGCCAGCCCCAAACCGGGTCCCATGGCCTATGGCTACACCTTC.

CDR3: CASSARQGTYEQYF. DNA for the CDR3: TGCGCCAGCAGCGCCCGACAGGGGACCTACGAGCAGTACTTC. The chain employs TRBV5-1 and TRBJ2-7, with 8 nucleotides matching TRBD1. V shed 4 bases, J shed 2 bases, and the junction held 5 bases outside the gene matches. Germline CDR1 and CDR2: SGHRS and YFSETQ. The CDR3 runs to 14 residues.

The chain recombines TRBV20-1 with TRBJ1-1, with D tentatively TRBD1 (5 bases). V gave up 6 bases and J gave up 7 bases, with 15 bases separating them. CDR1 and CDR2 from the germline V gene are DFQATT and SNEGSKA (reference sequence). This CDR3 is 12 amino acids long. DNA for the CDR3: TGCAGTGCCCAACCCCAGGGTGGTGAAGCTTTCTTT. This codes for CSAQPQGGEAFF.

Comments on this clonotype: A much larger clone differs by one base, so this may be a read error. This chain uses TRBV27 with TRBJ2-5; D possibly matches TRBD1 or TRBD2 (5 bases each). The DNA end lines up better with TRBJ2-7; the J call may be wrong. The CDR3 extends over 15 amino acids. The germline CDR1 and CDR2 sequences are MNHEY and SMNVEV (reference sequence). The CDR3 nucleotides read TGTGCCAGCAGTCCACCGGGACGTGTTGACTACGAGCAGTACTTC. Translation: CASSPPGRVDYEQYF.

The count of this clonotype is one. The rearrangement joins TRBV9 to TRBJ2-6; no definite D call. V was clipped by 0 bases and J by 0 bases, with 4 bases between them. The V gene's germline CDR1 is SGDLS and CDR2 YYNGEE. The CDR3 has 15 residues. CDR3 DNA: TGTGCCAGCAGCGTAGAAAGCTCTGGGGCCAACGTCCTGACTTTC. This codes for CASSVESSGANVLTF.

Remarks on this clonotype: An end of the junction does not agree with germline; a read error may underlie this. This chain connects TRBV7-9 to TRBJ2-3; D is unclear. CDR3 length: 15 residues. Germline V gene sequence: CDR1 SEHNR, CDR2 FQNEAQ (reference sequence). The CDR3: CASNLMMGYPDTQYF. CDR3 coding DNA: TGTGCCAGCAACTTAATGATGGGATACCCAGATACGCAGTATTTT.

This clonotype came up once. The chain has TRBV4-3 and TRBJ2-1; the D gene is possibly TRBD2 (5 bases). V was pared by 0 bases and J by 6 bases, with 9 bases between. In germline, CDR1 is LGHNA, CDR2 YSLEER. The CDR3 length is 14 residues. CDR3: CASSQDPSGNEQFF. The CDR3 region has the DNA TGCGCCAGCAGCCAAGACCCCAGCGGCAATGAGCAGTTCTTC.

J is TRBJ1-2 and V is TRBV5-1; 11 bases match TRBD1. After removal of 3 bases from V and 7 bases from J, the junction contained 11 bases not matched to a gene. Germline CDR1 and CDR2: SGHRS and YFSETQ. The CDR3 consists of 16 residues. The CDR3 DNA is TGCGCCAGCAGCTCGCCTGGTGGGACAGGGGGTAGTGGCTACACCTTC. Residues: CASSSPGGTGGSGYTF.

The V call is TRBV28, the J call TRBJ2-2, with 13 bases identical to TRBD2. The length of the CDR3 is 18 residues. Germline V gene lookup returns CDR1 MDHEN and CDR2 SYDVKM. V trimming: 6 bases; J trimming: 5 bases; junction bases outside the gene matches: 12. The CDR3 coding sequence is TGTGCCAGCAGGACCGGGACAGGGGGACTAGCGGGAACCGGGGAGCTGTTTTTT. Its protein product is CASRTGTGGLAGTGELFF.

The CDR3 loop reads CASSLREPTDTQYF. CDR3 nucleotides: TGTGCCAGCAGCTTGCGGGAACCAACAGATACGCAGTATTTT. This chain connects TRBV5-5 to TRBJ2-3, with a weak D call TRBD2 (5 bases). Germline assignment: CDR1 SGHKS and CDR2 YYEKEE (reference sequence). Trimming removed 1 base at V and 3 bases at J, with 9 bases between. The CDR3 sequence is 14 residues long.